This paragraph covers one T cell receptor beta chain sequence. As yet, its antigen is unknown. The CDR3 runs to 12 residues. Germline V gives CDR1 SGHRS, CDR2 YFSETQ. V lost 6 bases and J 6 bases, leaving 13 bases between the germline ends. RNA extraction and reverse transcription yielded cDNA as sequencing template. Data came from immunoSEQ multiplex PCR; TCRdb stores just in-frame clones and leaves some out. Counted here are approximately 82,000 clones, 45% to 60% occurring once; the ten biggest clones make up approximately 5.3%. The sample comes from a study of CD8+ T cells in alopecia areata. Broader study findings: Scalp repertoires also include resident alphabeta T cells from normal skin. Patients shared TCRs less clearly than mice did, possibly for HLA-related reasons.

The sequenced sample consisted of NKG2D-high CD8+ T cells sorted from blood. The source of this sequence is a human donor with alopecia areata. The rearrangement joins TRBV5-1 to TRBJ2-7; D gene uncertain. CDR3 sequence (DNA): TGCGCCAGCACCCAAGCTGGCGGCGAGCAGTACTTC. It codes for CASTQAGGEQYF.